These 19 T cell receptor beta chains share one sample of origin, sequenced in a study of T cells in Graves' hyperthyroidism and ophthalmopathy. Amplification yielded TCR beta CDR3 regions, with RNA transcripts as the source. The TCR CDR3 first-round RT-PCR relied on the HTBI primer set. TCRdb re-called the multiplex PCR reads through MiXCR, storing one row per CDR3 protein. The sample has roughly 840,000 distinct CDR3 sequences, 38% seen once; the top ten hold 8.9%. Sequencing was done on a sample of blood. The source is a man aged 18 to 29 with Graves' hyperthyroidism.

This clonotype appeared many times. The chain combines TRBV19 with TRBJ1-4; D not certain. The V and J ends lost 6 bases and 1 base respectively, with 12 bases between them. In germline, CDR1 is LNHDA, CDR2 SQIVND (reference sequence). The CDR3 has 15 amino acids. The CDR3 sequence: CASSREAVTNEKLFF. CDR3 coding DNA: TGTGCCAGTAGCCGGGAAGCCGTAACTAATGAAAAACTGTTTTTT.

This clonotype was counted ten times or more. The V call is TRBV29-1, the J call TRBJ2-5, with TRBD2 matching over 14 bases. V trimming: 1 base; J trimming: 5 bases; junction bases outside the gene matches: 9. Germline V gene sequence: CDR1 SQVTM, CDR2 ANQGSEA. This CDR3 contains 17 residues. The CDR3 nucleotides are TGCAGCGTTGAAGTCGGACTAGCGGGAGGAGGCGTGGAGACCCAGTACTTC. Protein sequence: CSVEVGLAGGGVETQYF.

This clonotype was observed a few times. The V call is TRBV14, the J call TRBJ1-2, with 9 nucleotides matching TRBD1. J was trimmed by 8 bases and V by 1 base; bases with no gene match: 5. The CDR3 consists of 14 residues. The germline CDR1 and CDR2 sequences are SGHDN and FVKESK. The CDR3 sequence is CASSQGQGEDGYTF. The CDR3 bases are TGTGCCAGCAGCCAAGGACAGGGGGAGGACGGCTACACCTTC. The full variable domain, in which reference TRBV14 and TRBJ1-2 provide the parts outside the CDR3, is EAGVTQFPSHSVIEKGQTVTLRCDPISGHDNLYWYRRVMGKEIKFLLHFVKESKQDESGMPNNRFLAERTGGTYSTLKVQPAELEDSGVYFCASSQGQGEDGYTFGSGTRLTVV.

The chain couples TRBV12-3 or TRBV12-4 to TRBJ2-2, with 8 bases fitting TRBD2. V was clipped by 4 bases and J by 4 bases; unmatched bases: 11. The CDR3 length is 17 residues. CDR3 nucleotides: TGTGCCAGCAGTTCCCTGAGGGCGGGAGGTAGCACCGGGGAGCTGTTTTTT. It translates to CASSSLRAGGSTGELFF.

This rearrangement joins TRBV6-5 to TRBJ1-5, with unresolved D. The CDR3 totals 12 residues. Germline lookup yields CDR1 MNHEY and CDR2 SVGAGI. V shed 5 bases and J shed 5 bases, with 7 bases lying between them. The CDR3: CASSNGYQPQHF. CDR3 in DNA: TGTGCCAGCAGTAACGGGTATCAGCCCCAGCATTTT.

In this sample, this clonotype turned up a few times. The chain carries TRBV5-1 and TRBJ2-2; 12 nucleotides align to TRBD2. The V and J ends lost 4 bases and 6 bases, in that order; junction bases with no gene match: 7. This CDR3 comprises 16 residues. The germline V gene has CDR1 SGHRS and CDR2 YFSETQ. The CDR3 DNA follows: TGCGCCAGCAGCCCGCTAGCGGGAGGGTCGGCCGGGGAGCTGTTTTTT. Its translation: CASSPLAGGSAGELFF.

This clonotype was recorded at least ten times. This rearrangement joins TRBV7-2 to TRBJ1-5, with 9 bases that match TRBD1. The CDR3 has 14 amino acids. The junction had 2 bases not matched to a gene; V was cut back by 5 bases and J by 3 bases. Germline assignment: CDR1 SGHTA and CDR2 FQGNSA. CDR3 residues: CASSRDRDNQPQHF. CDR3 in DNA: TGTGCCAGCAGCCGGGACAGGGACAATCAGCCCCAGCATTTT.

With regard to this clonotype: Given a much more abundant clone one base away, this may be a read error. The chain joins TRBV7-2 to TRBJ2-5; 9 nucleotides agree with TRBD2. This CDR3 spans 15 amino acids. Unmatched junction bases numbered 14, after V lost 6 bases and J lost 9 bases. In germline, CDR1 is SGHTA, CDR2 FQGNSA. The CDR3 DNA reads as TGTGCCAGCAGTCCGCCGGGACTAGCTCTGGAGGCCCAGTACTTC. Its translation: CASSPPGLALEAQYF. Based on the CDR3 plus reference TRBV7-2 and TRBJ2-5, the full variable domain is GAGVSQSPSNKVTEKGKDVELRCDPISGHTALYWYRQSLGQGLEFLIYFQGNSAPDKSGLPSDRFSAERTGGSVSTLTIQRTQQEDSAVYLCASSPPGLALEAQYFGPGTRLLVL.

The rearrangement joins TRBV11-3 to TRBJ2-2; 9 bases fit TRBD1. The junction had 2 bases not matched to a gene; V was cut back by 5 bases and J by 1 base. In germline, CDR1 is SGHNT, CDR2 YENEEA. The CDR3 extends over 15 amino acids. CDR3 amino acids: CASSKDRGNTGELFF. The CDR3 DNA sequence: TGTGCCAGCAGCAAGGACAGGGGGAACACCGGGGAGCTGTTTTTT.

The genes are TRBV29-1 and TRBJ1-1, with no clear D. Trimming took 8 bases from V and 8 from J, leaving 15 bases between them. Germline CDR1 reads SQVTM; CDR2 reads ANQGSEA. The CDR3 has 11 residues. The DNA of the CDR3 is TGCAGCAGTTTCGACGGCCTAGAAGCTTTCTTT. Translating gives CSSFDGLEAFF.

This chain connects TRBV6-6 to TRBJ2-7, with a weak D call TRBD2 (6 bases). CDR3 length: 15 residues. CDR1 is MNHNY, CDR2 SVGAGI, per germline (reference sequence). Deletions cut 7 bases from V and 4 bases from J, with 20 bases between. For the CDR3, the DNA is TGTGCCAGCAAAAGCGGGCAGGGTTCGGAGTACGAGCAGTACTTC. Translating it yields CASKSGQGSEYEQYF.

CDR3 amino acids: CASSFGDRISGNTIYF. The CDR3 DNA is TGTGCCAGCAGTTTCGGGGACAGGATCTCTGGAAACACCATATATTTT. The V call is TRBV4-2, the J call TRBJ1-3; 8 positions agree with TRBD1. The trim removed 6 bases at V and 0 bases at J, leaving 7 bases unmatched. Germline assignment: CDR1 LGHNA and CDR2 YNFKEQ. This CDR3 contains 16 residues.

This chain connects TRBV2 to TRBJ2-7; 8 bases line up with TRBD1. The CDR3 is made up of 14 amino acids. The germline V gene has CDR1 SNHLY and CDR2 FYNNEI. The V segment lost 5 bases and the J segment 3 bases; nucleotides outside the gene matches: 6. The CDR3 region has the DNA TGTGCCAGCAGTAGTCCGGGACAGGTCTACGAGCAGTACTTC. This sequence encodes CASSSPGQVYEQYF.

This clonotype has ten or more counts. This sequence joins TRBV5-1 and TRBJ1-6, with 8 bases identical to TRBD1. The CDR3 totals 15 residues. Losses at the gene ends were 1 base for V and 7 bases for J; bases not matched to a gene: 4. Germline CDR1 is SGHRS and CDR2 is YFSETQ. The CDR3 sequence: CASSLQTGENSPLHF. The CDR3 DNA sequence: TGCGCCAGCAGCTTGCAGACAGGGGAGAATTCACCCCTCCACTTT.

This clonotype has a count of ten or more. The genes are TRBV20-1 and TRBJ1-2; 11 nucleotides line up with TRBD1. Germline V gene data show CDR1 as DFQATT and CDR2 as SNEGSKA (reference sequence). This CDR3 has 15 residues. CDR3 nucleotide sequence: TGCAGCCCCAGATCAGTGGACAGGGGGCTTGGTGGCTACACCTTC. Translation: CSPRSVDRGLGGYTF.

The chain employs TRBV29-1 and TRBJ2-5; no definite D call. The CDR3 spans 12 residues. Germline values: CDR1 SQVTM, CDR2 ANQGSEA. V dropped 4 bases and J dropped 7 bases, with 13 bases sitting between them. DNA of the CDR3: TGCAGCGTTGCTCAGGCCATGGGGACCCAGTACTTC. Amino acid sequence: CSVAQAMGTQYF.

The rearrangement joins TRBV6-6 to TRBJ1-5, with D unclear. Trimming pared 5 bases from V and 5 bases from J, leaving 10 bases between. Germline loops: CDR1 MNHNY, CDR2 SVGAGI (reference sequence). The CDR3 is made up of 13 amino acids. Written as DNA, the CDR3 is TGTGCCAGCAGTGCCACAAGGGATCAGCCCCAGCATTTT. This sequence encodes CASSATRDQPQHF.

This clonotype appeared many times. This chain uses TRBV10-3 with TRBJ1-3; no definite D call. CDR1 is ENHRY, CDR2 SYGVKD, per germline. The CDR3 extends over 15 amino acids. Trimming shortened V by 2 bases and J by 0 bases, and 8 bases separated the two germline ends. The CDR3 bases are TGTGCCATCAGTGAGGACGGTATCTCTGGAAACACCATATATTTT. It codes for CAISEDGISGNTIYF.

As for this clonotype: Just one base apart from a much larger clone, this may be a read error. This rearrangement joins TRBV19 to TRBJ1-2, with TRBD1 as a possible D gene (5 bases). The V and J ends lost 5 bases and 4 bases respectively, with 14 bases between them. Germline-derived CDR1 and CDR2 are LNHDA and SQIVND (reference sequence). This CDR3 comprises 14 residues. The CDR3: CASSQDKEAYGYTF. The CDR3 DNA reads as TGTGCCAGTAGTCAGGACAAAGAGGCCTATGGCTACACCTTC. Looking up the rest from reference TRBV19 and TRBJ1-2 gives the full variable domain: DGGITQSPKYLFRKEGQNVTLSCEQNLNHDAMYWYRQDPGQGLRLIYYSQIVNDFQKGDIAEGYSVSREKKESFPLTVTSAQKNPTAFYLCASSQDKEAYGYTFGSGTRLTVV.